This entry lists 22 T cell receptor beta chains sequenced from one sample in a study of radiotherapy plus CTLA-4 blockade in lung cancer. Repertoires were generated with immunoSEQ multiplex PCR, while TCRdb's copy carries only in-frame clones and drops some. The sample carries about 48,000 clones, roughly 90% recorded once. Sequences were derived from peripheral blood, sampled from a patient treated with radiotherapy plus ipilimumab. The origin of the receptors is a human donor with non-small cell lung cancer that progressed on radiotherapy plus ipilimumab. Some clones in this sample may be carry-over from other donors' samples.

The rearrangement links TRBV10-1 to TRBJ2-3; 14 bases map to TRBD2. Germline CDR1 and CDR2: WNHNN and SYGVQD (reference sequence). The V gene end was trimmed by 3 bases and the J gene end by 6 bases; junction bases not matched to a gene: 5. This CDR3 has 16 residues. CDR3 DNA: TGCGCCAGCAGTGACGGACTAGCGGGGGGTGCGGATACGCAGTATTTT. Its translation: CASSDGLAGGADTQYF.

This rearrangement joins TRBV5-4 to TRBJ2-6; D is uncertain. CDR1 is SGHNT, CDR2 YYREEE, per germline (reference sequence). This CDR3 has 16 residues. V was trimmed by 4 bases and J by 2 bases, leaving 13 bases between them. As DNA, the CDR3 is TGTGCCAGCAGCGTGGATCTTTTTACTGGGGCCAACGTCCTGACTTTC. Translated, it gives CASSVDLFTGANVLTF.

This clone was observed once. An end of the junction does not agree with germline; a read error may underlie this. The chain uses TRBV9 and TRBJ2-1; 7 nucleotides line up with TRBD2. CDR3 length equals 15 residues. Germline V CDR1 and CDR2: SGDLS, YYNGEE. The CDR3 loop is CASSVGGRAYTEQFF. The DNA of the CDR3 is TGTGCCAGCAGCGTAGGTGGGAGGGCCTACACTGAGCAGTTCTTC.

V and J are TRBV18 and TRBJ2-1; 7 positions agree with TRBD2. J lost 1 base, V lost 3 bases, and 3 bases had no gene match. This CDR3 comprises 15 residues. CDR1 is KGHSH and CDR2 is LQKENI in the germline V gene. The CDR3 bases are TGTGCCAGCTCACCCGGACTAGGTTCCTACAATGAGCAGTTCTTC. It translates to CASSPGLGSYNEQFF.

This clone was recorded only once. The CDR3: CASSPRGALFHEQYF. The CDR3, as DNA: TGTGCCAGCAGCCCCAGGGGGGCGCTTTTTCACGAGCAGTACTTC. The chain uses TRBV11-3 and TRBJ2-7; tentative D call: TRBD1 (7 bases). The V gene lost 5 bases and the J gene lost 5 bases, with 19 bases spanning the gap. The germline V gene encodes CDR1 SGHNT and CDR2 YENEEA. The CDR3 sequence is 15 residues long.

The chain couples TRBV27 to TRBJ1-2; tentative D call: TRBD1 (5 bases). The V and J ends lost 6 bases and 0 bases respectively, with 11 bases between them. There are 14 residues in the CDR3. In germline, CDR1 is MNHEY, CDR2 SMNVEV (reference sequence). In DNA form, the CDR3 reads TGTGCCAGCAGCCAGGGCTACCCTAACTATGGCTACACCTTC. It translates to CASSQGYPNYGYTF.

The chain recombines TRBV18 with TRBJ2-1; 8 bases map to TRBD1. This CDR3 comprises 15 residues. CDR1 is KGHSH, CDR2 LQKENI, per germline. The J segment lost 7 bases and the V segment lost 5 bases, leaving 10 bases of the junction unmatched. The CDR3 DNA reads as TGTGCCAGCTCAGCGTCAGGGGGCTTCAGAAATGAGCAGTTCTTC. Amino acids: CASSASGGFRNEQFF.

This sequence joins TRBV27 and TRBJ1-5; D possibly corresponds to TRBD1 (6 bases). V was trimmed by 3 bases and J by 3 bases, leaving 12 bases between them. The CDR3 runs 15 residues. CDR1 and CDR2 (germline): MNHEY, SMNVEV (reference sequence). Written as DNA, the CDR3 is TGTGCCAGCAGTTTTGCAGGGGTCACCAATCAGCCCCAGCATTTT. Amino acid sequence: CASSFAGVTNQPQHF.

The CDR3 sequence: CASSLVGGAFADTQYF. CDR3 coding DNA: TGCGCCAGCAGCTTGGTAGGGGGGGCCTTTGCAGATACGCAGTATTTT. The chain couples TRBV5-1 to TRBJ2-3; D is perhaps TRBD2 (7 bases). The CDR3 extends over 16 amino acids. CDR1 is SGHRS and CDR2 is YFSETQ in the germline V gene. Trimming shortened V by 0 bases and J by 4 bases, and 15 bases separated the two germline ends.

CDR3: CATSRGTEAFF. CDR3 coding DNA: TGTGCCACCAGCCGGGGCACTGAAGCTTTCTTT. The J gene is TRBJ1-1, the V gene TRBV15; no definite D call. V shed 5 bases and J shed 4 bases, with 5 bases lying between them. CDR1 and CDR2 (germline): LNHNV, YYDKDF (reference sequence). The CDR3 sequence is 11 residues long.

The sample holds one count of this clone. V is TRBV7-2 and J is TRBJ2-2; D is ambiguous. The germline CDR1 and CDR2 sequences are SGHTA and FQGNSA. The CDR3 loop spans 13 amino acids. Trimming pared 4 bases from V and 2 bases from J, leaving 5 bases between. CDR3 DNA sequence: TGTGCCAGCAGCTCCATTAACACCGGGGAGCTGTTTTTT. Protein product: CASSSINTGELFF. Looking up the rest from reference TRBV7-2 and TRBJ2-2 gives the full variable domain: GAGVSQSPSNKVTEKGKDVELRCDPISGHTALYWYRQSLGQGLEFLIYFQGNSAPDKSGLPSDRFSAERTGGSVSTLTIQRTQQEDSAVYLCASSSINTGELFFGEGSRLTVL.

The rearrangement joins TRBV30 to TRBJ1-4, with D possibly matching TRBD1 (5 bases). The CDR3 spans 16 residues. V lost 4 bases and J 8 bases, leaving 23 bases between the germline ends. The V gene's germline CDR1 is GTSNPN and CDR2 SVGIG (reference sequence). The CDR3 sequence: CAWTPGRGSIGEKLFF. CDR3 in DNA: TGTGCCTGGACACCGGGGCGGGGGTCGATTGGGGAAAAACTGTTTTTT.

This clone has a handful of counts. The rearrangement links TRBV9 to TRBJ2-1, with 10 bases matching TRBD2. There are 17 residues in the CDR3. Germline lookup yields CDR1 SGDLS and CDR2 YYNGEE. The ends lost 0 bases at V and 7 bases at J; junction bases unmatched: 10. The CDR3 protein is CASSVGGGTSEENEQFF. CDR3 nucleotide sequence: TGTGCCAGCAGCGTAGGCGGGGGGACTAGCGAGGAGAATGAGCAGTTCTTC.

A few counts support this clone. V gene TRBV6-1 combines with J gene TRBJ2-4; 8 bases fit TRBD1. V was clipped by 3 bases and J by 3 bases; unmatched bases: 7. The CDR3 spans 16 residues. Per the germline V gene, CDR1 is MNHNS and CDR2 is SASEGT. The chain's CDR3 is CASSDRQGLRKNIQYF. In DNA, the CDR3 is TGTGCCAGCAGTGACCGACAGGGGCTGCGCAAAAACATTCAGTACTTC.

This clone was recorded once. This sequence joins TRBV6-6 and TRBJ1-1; TRBD1 aligns across 8 bases. This CDR3 spans 15 amino acids. Looked up from germline, CDR1 is MNHNY and CDR2 is SVGAGI (reference sequence). Losses at the gene ends were 2 bases for V and 5 bases for J; bases not matched to a gene: 7. The CDR3 DNA follows: TGTGCCAGCAGTTACCCGGACAGGGTGGGGACTGAAGCTTTCTTT. Encoded protein: CASSYPDRVGTEAFF.

V usage is TRBV15 and J usage is TRBJ2-3; 8 positions match TRBD2. The V gene's germline CDR1 is LNHNV and CDR2 YYDKDF (reference sequence). The ends lost 0 bases at V and 6 bases at J; junction bases unmatched: 8. This CDR3 has 16 amino acids. CDR3: CATSRDLAGGPDTQYF. The CDR3 DNA follows: TGTGCCACCAGCAGAGATCTTGCGGGGGGACCGGATACGCAGTATTTT.

The chain has TRBV27 and TRBJ2-7, with 8 positions matching TRBD1. The CDR3 length is 14 residues. Looked up from germline, CDR1 is MNHEY and CDR2 is SMNVEV (reference sequence). The junction had 9 bases not matched to a gene; V was cut back by 5 bases and J by 6 bases. In DNA, the CDR3 is TGTGCCAGCAGTCCTAGGACAGGGACGGGCGAGCAGTACTTC. Translated: CASSPRTGTGEQYF.

The chain employs TRBV7-2 and TRBJ2-1; 7 bases line up with TRBD1. Germline CDR1 and CDR2: SGHTA and FQGNSA. V dropped 5 bases and J dropped 9; count of bases not matched to a gene: 10. CDR3 size: 14 residues. The CDR3 DNA reads as TGTGCCAGCAGCCCGGACAGGCATGGCACTGAGCAGTTCTTC. This codes for CASSPDRHGTEQFF.

J is TRBJ2-1 and V is TRBV5-1; no definite D call. The CDR3 runs to 16 residues. Trimming stripped 0 bases from V and 1 base from J, with 11 bases between. The germline gives CDR1 SGHRS, CDR2 YFSETQ. The CDR3 bases are TGCGCCAGCAGCTTGGTGGCGGTCGGATCCTACAATGAGCAGTTCTTC. It codes for CASSLVAVGSYNEQFF.

J is TRBJ1-2 and V is TRBV6-5; 11 bases are a match to TRBD1. Trimming cost V 2 bases and J 3 bases; bases outside gene matches: 2. Germline loops: CDR1 MNHEY, CDR2 SVGAGI. The CDR3 has 15 residues. In DNA, the CDR3 is TGTGCCAGCAGTTACGGACAGGGGGCCGACTATGGCTACACCTTC. As protein: CASSYGQGADYGYTF.

V usage is TRBV30 and J usage is TRBJ2-7, with 7 bases identical to TRBD2. Per germline, CDR1 GTSNPN and CDR2 SVGIG (reference sequence). The CDR3 length is 15 residues. V lost 0 bases to trimming and J lost 3 bases; unmatched junction nucleotides: 8. CDR3 protein: CAWSVGLGGGYEQYF. DNA of the CDR3: TGTGCCTGGAGTGTTGGTTTGGGGGGGGGCTACGAGCAGTACTTC.

This chain connects TRBV11-3 to TRBJ2-3; 9 positions agree with TRBD1. With V trimmed by 4 bases and J by 6 bases, 8 bases remained unmatched. The CDR3 is 15 amino acids. Per the germline V gene, CDR1 is SGHNT and CDR2 is YENEEA. CDR3 DNA sequence: TGTGCCAGCAGCTACACAGGGGGCCTCTCTGATACGCAGTATTTT. It codes for CASSYTGGLSDTQYF.